This record concerns one T cell receptor (beta chain) sequence. They ran version v3.0 of the immunoSEQ assay at survey level. The method was immunoSEQ multiplex PCR; TCRdb's version includes in-frame clones alone and lacks a portion of them. The table shows approximately 30,000 clones, with about 76% occurring only once. Germline V gene lookup returns CDR1 SEHNR and CDR2 FQNEAQ (reference sequence). There are 13 residues in the CDR3. V was clipped by 4 bases and J by 8 bases, with 12 bases between them. These data come from a study of long-term antiretroviral therapy in people with HIV. This clonotype was obtained from a man aged 18 to 30 with HIV. The sample consisted of unsorted PBMCs, taken 1.9 years after starting antiretroviral therapy. The J gene is TRBJ2-1, the V gene TRBV7-9; D may be TRBD1 (5 bases). The CDR3 DNA reads TGTGCCAGCAGCTACAACGACAGAGATGAGCAGTTCTTC. This translates into CASSYNDRDEQFF.